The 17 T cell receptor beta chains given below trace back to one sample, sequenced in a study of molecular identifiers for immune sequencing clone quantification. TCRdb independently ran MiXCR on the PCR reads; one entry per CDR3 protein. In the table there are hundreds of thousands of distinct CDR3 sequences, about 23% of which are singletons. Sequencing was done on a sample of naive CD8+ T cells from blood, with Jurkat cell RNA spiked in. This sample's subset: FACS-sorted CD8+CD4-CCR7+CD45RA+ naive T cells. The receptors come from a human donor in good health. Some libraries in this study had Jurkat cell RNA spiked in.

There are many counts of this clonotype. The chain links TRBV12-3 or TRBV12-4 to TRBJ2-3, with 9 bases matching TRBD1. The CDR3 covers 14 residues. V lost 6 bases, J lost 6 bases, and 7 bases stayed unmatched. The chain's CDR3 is CASSLTGGGDTQYF. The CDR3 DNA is TGTGCCAGCAGCTTAACAGGGGGCGGCGATACGCAGTATTTT.

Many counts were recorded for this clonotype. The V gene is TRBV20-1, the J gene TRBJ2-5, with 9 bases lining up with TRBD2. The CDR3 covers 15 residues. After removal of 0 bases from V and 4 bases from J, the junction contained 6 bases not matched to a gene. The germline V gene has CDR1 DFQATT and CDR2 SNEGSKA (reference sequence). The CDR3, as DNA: TGCAGTGCTAGAGATTTGAGTAGCGGGGGAGAGACCCAGTACTTC. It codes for CSARDLSSGGETQYF.

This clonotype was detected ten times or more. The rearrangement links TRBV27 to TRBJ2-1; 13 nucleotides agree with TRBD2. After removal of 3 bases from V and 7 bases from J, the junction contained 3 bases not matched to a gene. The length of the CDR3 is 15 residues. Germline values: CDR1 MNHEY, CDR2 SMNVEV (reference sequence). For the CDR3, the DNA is TGTGCCAGCAGTTTGGGACTAGCGGGGCCTAATGAGCAGTTCTTC. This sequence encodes CASSLGLAGPNEQFF.

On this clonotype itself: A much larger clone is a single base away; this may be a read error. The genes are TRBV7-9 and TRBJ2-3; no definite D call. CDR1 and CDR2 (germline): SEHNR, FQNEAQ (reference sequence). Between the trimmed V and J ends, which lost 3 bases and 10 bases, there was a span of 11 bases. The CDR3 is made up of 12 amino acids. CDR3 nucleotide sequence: TGTGCCAGCAGCTTTCATACGGATGCGCAGTATTTT. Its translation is CASSFHTDAQYF. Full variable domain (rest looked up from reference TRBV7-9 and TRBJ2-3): DTGVSQNPRHKITKRGQNVTFRCDPISEHNRLYWYRQTLGQGPEFLTYFQNEAQLEKSRLLSDRFSAERPKGSFSTLEIQRTEQGDSAMYLCASSFHTDAQYFGPGTRLTVL.

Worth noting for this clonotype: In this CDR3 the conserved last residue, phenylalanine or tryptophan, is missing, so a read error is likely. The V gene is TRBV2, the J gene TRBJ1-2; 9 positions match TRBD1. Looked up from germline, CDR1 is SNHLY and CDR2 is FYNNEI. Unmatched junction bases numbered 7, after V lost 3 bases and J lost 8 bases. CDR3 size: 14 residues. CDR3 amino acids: CASSDGKTGGGYTL. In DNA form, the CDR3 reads TGTGCCAGCAGTGACGGAAAAACAGGGGGCGGCTACACCTTG.

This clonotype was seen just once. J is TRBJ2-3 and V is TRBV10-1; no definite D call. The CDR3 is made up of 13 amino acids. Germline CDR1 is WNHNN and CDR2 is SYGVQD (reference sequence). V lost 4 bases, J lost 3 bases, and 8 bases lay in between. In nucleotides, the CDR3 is TGCGCCAGCAGTGGTCTGGTAACAGATACGCAGTATTTT. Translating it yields CASSGLVTDTQYF.

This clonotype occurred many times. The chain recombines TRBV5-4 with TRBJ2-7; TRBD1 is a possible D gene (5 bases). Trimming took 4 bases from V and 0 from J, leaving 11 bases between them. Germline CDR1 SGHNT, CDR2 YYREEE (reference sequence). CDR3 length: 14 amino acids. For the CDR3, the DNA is TGTGCCAGCAGCGTCCGACAGAACTCCTACGAGCAGTACTTC. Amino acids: CASSVRQNSYEQYF.

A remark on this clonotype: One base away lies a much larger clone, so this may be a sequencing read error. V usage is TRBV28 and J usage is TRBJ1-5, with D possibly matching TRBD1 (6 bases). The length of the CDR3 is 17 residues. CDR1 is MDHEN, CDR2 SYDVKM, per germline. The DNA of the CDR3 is TGTGCCAGCGGTTTATGGGGGGGGCAGATTAGCAATCAGCCCCAGCATTTT. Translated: CASGLWGGQISNQPQHF.

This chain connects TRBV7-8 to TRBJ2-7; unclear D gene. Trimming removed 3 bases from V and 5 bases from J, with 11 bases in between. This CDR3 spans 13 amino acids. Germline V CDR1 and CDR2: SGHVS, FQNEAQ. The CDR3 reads CASSFYGQHEQYF. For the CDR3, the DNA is TGTGCCAGCAGCTTTTATGGGCAGCACGAGCAGTACTTC.

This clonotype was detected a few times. The CDR3 region has the DNA TGTGCCAGCAGTTTAGGTCACAACACTGAAGCTTTCTTT. Its protein is CASSLGHNTEAFF. The chain couples TRBV12-3 or TRBV12-4 to TRBJ1-1; no clear D gene. This CDR3 contains 13 residues. V was shortened by 1 base and J by 2 bases, with 5 bases between the two germline ends.

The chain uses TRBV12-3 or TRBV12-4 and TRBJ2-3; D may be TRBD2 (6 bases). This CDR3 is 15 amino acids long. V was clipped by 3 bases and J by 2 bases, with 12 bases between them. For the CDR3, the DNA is TGTGCCAGCAGTTTCTTTGGGAGGACCACAGATACGCAGTATTTT. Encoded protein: CASSFFGRTTDTQYF.

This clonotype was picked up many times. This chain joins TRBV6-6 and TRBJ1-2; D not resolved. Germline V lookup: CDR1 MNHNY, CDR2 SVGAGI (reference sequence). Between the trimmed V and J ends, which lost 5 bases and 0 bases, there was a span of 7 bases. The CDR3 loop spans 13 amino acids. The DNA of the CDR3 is TGTGCCAGCAGTGAGTCATCTAACTATGGCTACACCTTC. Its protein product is CASSESSNYGYTF.

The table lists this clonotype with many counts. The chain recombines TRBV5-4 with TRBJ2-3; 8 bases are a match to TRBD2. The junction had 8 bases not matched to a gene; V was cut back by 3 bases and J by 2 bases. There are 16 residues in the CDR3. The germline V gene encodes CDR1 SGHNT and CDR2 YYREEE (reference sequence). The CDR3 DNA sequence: TGTGCCAGCAGCTCGGAGCGGGAGACCTCCACAGATACGCAGTATTTT. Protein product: CASSSERETSTDTQYF.

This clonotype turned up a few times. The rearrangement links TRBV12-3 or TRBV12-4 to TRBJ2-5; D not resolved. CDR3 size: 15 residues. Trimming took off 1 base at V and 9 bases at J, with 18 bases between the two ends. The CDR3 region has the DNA TGTGCCAGCAGTTTAGTTCTCGCCATTGCCGCGGCCCAGTACTTC. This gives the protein CASSLVLAIAAAQYF.

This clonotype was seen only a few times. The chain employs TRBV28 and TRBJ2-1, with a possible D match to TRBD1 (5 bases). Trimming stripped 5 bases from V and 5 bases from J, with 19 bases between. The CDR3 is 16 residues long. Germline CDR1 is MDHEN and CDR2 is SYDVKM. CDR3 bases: TGTGCCAGCAGTGAGGCCGACAGACCCAAAAACAATGAGCAGTTCTTC. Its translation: CASSEADRPKNNEQFF.

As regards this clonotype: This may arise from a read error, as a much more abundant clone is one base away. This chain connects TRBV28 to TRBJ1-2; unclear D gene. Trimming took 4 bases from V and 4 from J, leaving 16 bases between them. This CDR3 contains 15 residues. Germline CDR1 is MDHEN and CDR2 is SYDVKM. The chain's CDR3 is CASSSPPPLGYGYTF. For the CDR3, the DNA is TGTGCCAGCAGTTCCCCTCCTCCCCTAGGCTATGGCTACACCTTC.

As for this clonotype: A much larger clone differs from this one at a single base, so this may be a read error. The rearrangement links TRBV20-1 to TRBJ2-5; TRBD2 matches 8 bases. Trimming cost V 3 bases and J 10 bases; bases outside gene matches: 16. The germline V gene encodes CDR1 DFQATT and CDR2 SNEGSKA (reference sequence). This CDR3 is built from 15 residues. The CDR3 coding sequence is TGCAGTGCTAGTAACCTTGCGGGAGGATTCGCGATCCAGTACTTC. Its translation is CSASNLAGGFAIQYF.